This T cell receptor beta chain appears in the sequencing data of a study of Ad26.COV2.S vaccination and SARS-CoV-2 variants. Study in general: Ad26.COV2.S was injected intramuscularly once or twice, 56 days apart. Overall study findings and caveats: Participants in the vaccine arm had higher spike-specific TCR breadth; placebo recipients had lower.

Of note for this clone: Its target is unknown.

Profiling relied on immunoSEQ multiplex PCR, and the TCRdb table lists in-frame clones only, not all of them. The sample has more than 300,000 clones; 70% to 90% are singletons. Treatment indicated: some 20 received Ad26.COV2.S at low or high dose, single or two shots; a few received placebo; per-sample allocation not given. All samples were drawn on day 63, counting from the first vaccine or placebo injection. Vaccination used an Ad26 vector expressing Wuhan-strain SARS-CoV-2 spike. Germline V gene lookup returns CDR1 SGHTA and CDR2 FQGNSA. Trimming removed 5 bases at V and 5 bases at J, with 19 bases between. CDR3 length: 16 residues.

Sequenced material: peripheral blood, taken in a trial of Ad26.COV2.S vaccine versus placebo. The J gene is TRBJ1-5, the V gene TRBV7-2; D remains ambiguous. This TCR came from a person between 18 and 60 years old who received the Ad26.COV2.S COVID-19 vaccine or a placebo. The CDR3, as DNA: TGTGCCAGCAGCCTCCGGGCTGGAGTTTATGATCAGCCCCAGCATTTT. This sequence encodes CASSLRAGVYDQPQHF.